Listed here is a single TCR beta chain. A patient was excluded if there was uncontrolled infection, other autoimmune disease, pregnancy or lactation. Every diagnosis used clinical symptoms, serum thyroxine and TRAb, thyroid ultrasound and orbital computed tomography. The V segment lost 1 base and the J segment 4 bases; nucleotides outside the gene matches: 9. This CDR3 contains 16 residues. Germline lookup yields CDR1 SGHTS and CDR2 YDEGEE. This entry comes from a study of T cells in Graves' hyperthyroidism and ophthalmopathy. The wider study: Sampling of peripheral blood happened at initial diagnosis, prior to any treatment.

TCR beta CDR3 regions were amplified from RNA. RT-PCR in the first round (using the HTBI primer set) targeted the TCR CDR3. TCRdb reprocessed the multiplex PCR reads via MiXCR and lists one record per CDR3 protein. The data contain just under 750,000 distinct CDR3 sequences, approximately 40% of them seen just once; the ten biggest clones take up around 30%. The V call is TRBV5-8, the J call TRBJ1-2, with TRBD1 identical over 8 bases. This sequence originates from a woman between 40 and 55 years old with Graves' hyperthyroidism. Sample: blood. For the CDR3, the DNA is TGTGCCAGCAGCTTGTGGCAGGGGGCCCGTCCCTATGGCTACACCTTC. Translation: CASSLWQGARPYGYTF.